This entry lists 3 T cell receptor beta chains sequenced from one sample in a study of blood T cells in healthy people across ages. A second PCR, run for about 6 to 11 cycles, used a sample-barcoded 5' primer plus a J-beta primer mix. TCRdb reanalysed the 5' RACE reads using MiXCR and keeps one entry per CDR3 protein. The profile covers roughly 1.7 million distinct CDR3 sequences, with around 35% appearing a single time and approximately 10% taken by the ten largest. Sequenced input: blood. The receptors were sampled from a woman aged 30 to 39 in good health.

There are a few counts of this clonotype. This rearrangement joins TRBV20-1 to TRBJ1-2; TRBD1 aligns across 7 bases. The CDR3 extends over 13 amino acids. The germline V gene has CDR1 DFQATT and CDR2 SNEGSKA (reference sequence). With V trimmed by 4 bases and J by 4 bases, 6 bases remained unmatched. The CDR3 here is CSANDRESYGYTF. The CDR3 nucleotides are TGCAGTGCTAATGACAGGGAGAGCTATGGCTACACCTTC.

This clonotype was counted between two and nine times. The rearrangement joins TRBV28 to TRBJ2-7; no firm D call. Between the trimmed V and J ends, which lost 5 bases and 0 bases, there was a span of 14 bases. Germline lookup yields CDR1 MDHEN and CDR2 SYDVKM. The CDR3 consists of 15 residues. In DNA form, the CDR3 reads TGTGCCAGCAGTCCGTCCAGTCCGAGCTCCTACGAGCAGTACTTC. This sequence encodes CASSPSSPSSYEQYF.

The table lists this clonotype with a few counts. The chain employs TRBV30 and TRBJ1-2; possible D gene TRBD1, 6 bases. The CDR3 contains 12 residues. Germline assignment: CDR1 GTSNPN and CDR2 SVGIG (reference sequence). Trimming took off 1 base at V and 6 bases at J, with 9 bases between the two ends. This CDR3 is CAWSGPGDGYTF. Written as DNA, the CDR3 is TGTGCCTGGAGTGGGCCAGGGGATGGCTACACCTTC.